This TCR beta chain was retrieved from a study of blood T cell repertoires in COVID-19 (dated by TCRdb to the early 2020s). Background on the whole study: The collaborator samples originated in the United States, Italy and Spain and spanned the acute and convalescent phases of COVID-19. A de-identified subject ID, COVID-19 status, age in years and sex were almost always included in the sample metadata. The repertoires were released in a freely available public database meant as a resource for research on the immune response to SARS-CoV-2. The material from the prospective study consisted of cDNA or gDNA derived from T cells, B-cell-depleted T cells, or PBMCs. Subjects who had been exposed to COVID-19, were actively infected with it, or had recovered from it provided the deeply sampled blood TCRbeta repertoires that made up the dataset. Where HLA class I and class II types were available, the types were taken from metadata supplied by the sample provider, not from assay-based typing. Samples were obtained from the ongoing ImmuneRACE study (first 160 participants) and from over a thousand subjects provided by 6 global collaborators.

In Seattle, one collaborating source enrolled patients while the infection was active and tracked those patients longitudinally over the course of disease. Whole blood was collected in K2EDTA tubes by collaborating institutions according to the institutions' own protocols. For TCRbeta analysis, collaborators shipped samples in one of three forms: frozen whole blood, isolated PBMCs, or DNA extracted from either of those sample types. TCRbeta CDR3 regions were amplified from genomic DNA by means of the immunoSEQ Assay, a bias-controlled multiplex PCR. Per the original workflow: The number of nucleated cells in each sample was estimated by amplification of reference gene primers within the assay. To quantify the absolute abundance of each unique TCRbeta CDR3 rearrangement, sequence reads were collapsed and filtered. For each sample, productive Simpson clonality was calculated as the square root of Simpson's diversity index across productive rearrangements. Sourced from immuneACCESS, this table was stored by TCRdb with only in-frame sequences that have V and J called. A share of the clones is absent; for the studies checked, an unresolved V gene accounts for under half, and the remainder has no known explanation. D and trimming come from the DNA, and the V and J calls and clone size come from that table. In all, the sample holds approximately 150,000 clones, and around 85% of those were seen once. Around 8.4% of the sample lies in the top ten.

The investigation overall reported the following: How much clinical and demographic metadata was included differed by source and by participant, and the metadata was provided uncurated.

Turning to this clone: Its cognate antigen has yet to be identified. The input lacks base qualities; no much larger clone sits a single base away.

Trimming at the junction amounts to 7 bases on V and 5 bases on J, and the germline ends lie 17 bases apart. Spanning cysteine to phenylalanine, the CDR3 consists of 14 amino acids. Only the CDR3 part of the read is kept: 42 bases, read in frame from the first base. CDR1 and CDR2 are read off the germline V gene (reference sequence) as LNHDA and SQIVND. Sequencing was performed on peripheral blood. The source is a woman aged 80 or older with COVID-19, enrolled during active disease. The receptor chain draws on TRBV19 and TRBJ1-1, with an unclear D gene assignment. The DNA sequence is TGTGCCAGTACGGCATGGGGAGGTCGGACTGAAGCTTTCTTT. This sequence encodes CASTAWGGRTEAFF. Beyond the CDR3, the reference TRBV19 and TRBJ1-1 genes provide the residues; the full variable domain reads: DGGITQSPKYLFRKEGQNVTLSCEQNLNHDAMYWYRQDPGQGLRLIYYSQIVNDFQKGDIAEGYSVSREKKESFPLTVTSAQKNPTAFYLCASTAWGGRTEAFFGQGTRLTVV.